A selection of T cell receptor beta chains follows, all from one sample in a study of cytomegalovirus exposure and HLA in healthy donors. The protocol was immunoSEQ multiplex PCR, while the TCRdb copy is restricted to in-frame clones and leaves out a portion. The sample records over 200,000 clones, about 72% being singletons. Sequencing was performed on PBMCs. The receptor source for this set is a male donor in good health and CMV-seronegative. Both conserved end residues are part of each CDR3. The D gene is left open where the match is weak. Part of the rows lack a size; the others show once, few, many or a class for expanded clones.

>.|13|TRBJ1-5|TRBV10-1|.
TGCGCCAGCAGTGAAACGGGCAATCAGCCCCAGCATTTT
CASSETGNQPQHF
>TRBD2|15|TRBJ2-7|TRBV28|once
TGTGCCAGCAGTCCATCGACTAGCGGGGGTGGGGAGCAGTACTTC
CASSPSTSGGGEQYF
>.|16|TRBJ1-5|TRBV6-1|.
TGTGCCAGCAGTGAAGCGATGCAGGTTAGCAATCAGCCCCAGCATTTT
CASSEAMQVSNQPQHF
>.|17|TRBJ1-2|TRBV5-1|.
TGCGCCAGCAGCTTGGGGACTAAACAGGATTTTAACTATGGCTACACCTTC
CASSLGTKQDFNYGYTF
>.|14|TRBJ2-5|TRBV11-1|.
TGTGCCAGCAGCTTCCCCCCCCGGGGAGAGACCCAGTACTTC
CASSFPPRGETQYF
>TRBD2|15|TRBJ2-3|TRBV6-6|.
TGTGCCAGCAGTTCCACTAGCGGGGGCACAGATACGCAGTATTTT
CASSSTSGGTDTQYF
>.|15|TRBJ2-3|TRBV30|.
TGTGCCTGGAGTGTCCCTGCGGGGAGGACAGATACGCAGTATTTT
CAWSVPAGRTDTQYF
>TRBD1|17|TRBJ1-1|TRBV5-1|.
TGCGCCAGCAGCCCTGGGACAGGGTTCGATGTAGACACTGAAGCTTTCTTT
CASSPGTGFDVDTEAFF
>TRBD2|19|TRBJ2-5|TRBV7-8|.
TGTGCCAGCAGCCACCTTGAAACCAGCGGGAGGGAGGGGAAAGAGACCCAGTACTTC
CASSHLETSGREGKETQYF
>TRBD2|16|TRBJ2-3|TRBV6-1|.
TGTGCCAGCAGTGAAACTAGCGGAGGGGGATCGGATACGCAGTATTTT
CASSETSGGGSDTQYF
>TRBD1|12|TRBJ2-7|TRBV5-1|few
TGCGCCAGCATTAAACAGGGGAACGAGCAGTACTTC
CASIKQGNEQYF
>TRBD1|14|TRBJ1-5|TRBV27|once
TGTGCCAGCAGTCACGGACAGGGGCATCAGCCCCAGCATTTT
CASSHGQGHQPQHF
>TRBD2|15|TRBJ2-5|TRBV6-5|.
TGTGCCAGCAGTTACTCGGGCGGGAGATCGGAGACCCAGTACTTC
CASSYSGGRSETQYF
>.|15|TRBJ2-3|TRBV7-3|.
TGTGCCAGCAGCTTGAACCCGACACGGCCAGATACGCAGTATTTT
CASSLNPTRPDTQYF
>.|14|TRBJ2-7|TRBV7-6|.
TGTGCCAGCAGCTTCGACAGGATATCCTACGAGCAGTACTTC
CASSFDRISYEQYF
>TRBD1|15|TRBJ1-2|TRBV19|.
TGTGCCAGTAGTATAGCCTCAGGGGGCGGCTATGGCTACACCTTC
CASSIASGGGYGYTF
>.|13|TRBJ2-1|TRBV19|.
TGTGCCAGTAGTCTCCAGGGCACGGGTGAGCAGTTCTTC
CASSLQGTGEQFF
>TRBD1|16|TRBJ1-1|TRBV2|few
TGTGCCAGCAGGAAGACAGGGATTGACATGAACACTGAAGCTTTCTTT
CASRKTGIDMNTEAFF
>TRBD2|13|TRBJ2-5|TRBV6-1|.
TGTGCCAGCAGTGATGCGAGCGGGAGCACCCAGTACTTC
CASSDASGSTQYF
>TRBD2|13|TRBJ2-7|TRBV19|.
TGTGCCAGTAGTCTAGCGGGACAGTACGAGCAGTACTTC
CASSLAGQYEQYF
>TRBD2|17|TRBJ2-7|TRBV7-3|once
TGTGCCAGCAGCTTAGGGGGGACTAGCGGGTCCCCCTACGAGCAGTACTTC
CASSLGGTSGSPYEQYF
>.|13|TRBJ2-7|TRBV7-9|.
TGTGCCAGCAGCTTAAGGCAGGGCGGGAAGCAGTACTTC
CASSLRQGGKQYF
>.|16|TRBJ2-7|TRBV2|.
TGTGCCAGCAGTGAAGACTATTCAGGGGCCTCCTACGAGCAGTACTTC
CASSEDYSGASYEQYF
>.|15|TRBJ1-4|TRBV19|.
TGTGCCAGTAGTACAGGGATCGCAACTAATGAAAAACTGTTTTTT
CASSTGIATNEKLFF
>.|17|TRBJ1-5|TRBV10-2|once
TGCGCCAGCAGTGACCCTACGGCAGGGTGGCCCAATCAGCCCCAGCATTTT
CASSDPTAGWPNQPQHF
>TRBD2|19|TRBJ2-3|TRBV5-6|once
TGTGCCAGCAGCCCGGTTGGCTTAGCGGGAGGTCCCCGCACAGATACGCAGTATTTT
CASSPVGLAGGPRTDTQYF
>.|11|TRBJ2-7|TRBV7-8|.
TGTGCCAGCACCCCCTCTTACGAGCAGTACTTC
CASTPSYEQYF
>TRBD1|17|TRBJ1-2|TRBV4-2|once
TGTGCCAGCAGCCAAGAGGGACAGGCTACTTATAACTATGGCTACACCTTC
CASSQEGQATYNYGYTF
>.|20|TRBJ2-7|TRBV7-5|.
TGTGCCAGAAGCTACAAGCCCTACATGGACCCTTGGAAGGGGTGGTACGAGCAGTACTTC
CARSYKPYMDPWKGWYEQYF
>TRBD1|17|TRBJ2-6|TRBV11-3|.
TGTGCCAGCAGCCCAGGACAGGGAAATCCTGGGGCCAACGTCCTGACTTTC
CASSPGQGNPGANVLTF
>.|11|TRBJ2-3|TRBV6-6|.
TGTGCCAGCCTCCGCACAGATACGCAGTATTTT
CASLRTDTQYF
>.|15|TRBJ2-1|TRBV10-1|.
TGCGCCAGCAGTGAGGCGGGGAGCTCCTACAATGAGCAGTTCTTC
CASSEAGSSYNEQFF
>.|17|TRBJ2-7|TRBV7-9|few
TGTTCCAGCAGCCCAACGAAAGCGTCGTTGGGTTCCTACGAGCAGTACTTC
CSSSPTKASLGSYEQYF
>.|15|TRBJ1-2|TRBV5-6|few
TGTGCCAGCAGCTTGGACAATGGATCGCGGGTCGGCTACACCTTC
CASSLDNGSRVGYTF
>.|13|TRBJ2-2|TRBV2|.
TGTGCCAGCAGTCTTAACAGGGCCGGGGAGCTGTTTTTT
CASSLNRAGELFF
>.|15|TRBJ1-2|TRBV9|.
TGTGCCAGCAGCGTAACGTCAGGCCCGGACTATGGCTACACCTTC
CASSVTSGPDYGYTF
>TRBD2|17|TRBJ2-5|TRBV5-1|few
TGCGCCAGCAGCAGATCTAGCGGGAGGACTTCCCAAGAGACCCAGTACTTC
CASSRSSGRTSQETQYF
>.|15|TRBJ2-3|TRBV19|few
TGTGCCAGTAGTTCTGACAGGTCCCCCCTTGTTACGCAGTATTTT
CASSSDRSPLVTQYF
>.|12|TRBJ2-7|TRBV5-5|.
TGTGCCAGCAGCTTGGGAGGGTACGAGCAGTACTTC
CASSLGGYEQYF
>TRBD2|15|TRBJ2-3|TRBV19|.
TGTGCCAGTAGTGAACCGGGACTAGTGTACGATACGCAGTATTTT
CASSEPGLVYDTQYF
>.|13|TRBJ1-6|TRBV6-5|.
TGTGCCAGCAGTTACGGGGGCGTTTCACCCCTCCACTTT
CASSYGGVSPLHF
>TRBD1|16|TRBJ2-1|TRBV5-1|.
TGCGCCAGCAGCTGGCCTCGACAGGGGTTCTACAATGAGCAGTTCTTC
CASSWPRQGFYNEQFF
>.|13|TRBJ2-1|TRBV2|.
TGTGCCAGCAGGTCCAGGGTTTCCGGTGAGCAGTTCTTC
CASRSRVSGEQFF
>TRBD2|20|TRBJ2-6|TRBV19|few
TGTGCCAGTACGACGGGAGGGGGACATTTCTCGATCGCTGGGGCCAACGTCCTGACTTTC
CASTTGGGHFSIAGANVLTF
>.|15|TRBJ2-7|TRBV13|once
TGTGCCAGCAGCTACTCGGACAAACCCTCCTACGAGCAGTACTTC
CASSYSDKPSYEQYF
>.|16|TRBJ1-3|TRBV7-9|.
TGTGCCAGCAGCTTAGATGGACACTACTCTGGAAACACCATATATTTT
CASSLDGHYSGNTIYF
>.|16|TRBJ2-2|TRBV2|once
TGTGCCAGCAGTGAAGCCCAGGGGCGGGGGACCGGGGAGCTGTTTTTT
CASSEAQGRGTGELFF
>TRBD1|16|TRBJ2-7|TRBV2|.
TGTGCCAGCAGTGTTACCGGACAGGGTTCCATATACGAGCAGTACTTC
CASSVTGQGSIYEQYF
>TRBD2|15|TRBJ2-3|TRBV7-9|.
TGTGCCAGCAGGCTTAAGGCGGGAGGGACAGATACGCAGTATTTT
CASRLKAGGTDTQYF
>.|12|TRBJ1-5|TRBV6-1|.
TGTGCCAGCAGTGAGAGGGTTCAGCCCCAGCATTTT
CASSERVQPQHF
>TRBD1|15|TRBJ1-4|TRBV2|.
TGTGCCAGCAGCCAGGACAGGGCCATGAATGAAAAACTGTTTTTT
CASSQDRAMNEKLFF
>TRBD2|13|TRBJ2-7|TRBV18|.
TGTGCCAGCCAACGGGGGGGATTCTACGAGCAGTACTTC
CASQRGGFYEQYF
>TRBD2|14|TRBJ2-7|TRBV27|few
TGTGCCAGCAGTTTGGCTAGCGGGACCTACGAGCAGTACTTC
CASSLASGTYEQYF
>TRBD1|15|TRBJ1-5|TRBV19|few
TGTGCCAGTAGTAAAGGGACAGGGGGCAATCAGCCCCAGCATTTT
CASSKGTGGNQPQHF
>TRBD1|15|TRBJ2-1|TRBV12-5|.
TGTGCTAGTGGTTTGGTACCAGGACAGGGCAATGAGCAGTTCTTC
CASGLVPGQGNEQFF
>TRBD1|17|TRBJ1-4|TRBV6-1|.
TGTGCCAGCAGTGATGGGACAGTTGGGAATCGCAATGAAAAACTGTTTTTT
CASSDGTVGNRNEKLFF
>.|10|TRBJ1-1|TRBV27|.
TGTGCCGACAGAGACACTGAAGCTTTCTTT
CADRDTEAFF
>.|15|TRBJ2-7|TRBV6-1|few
TGTGCCAGCAGTGGTCAGACAGTGAACTCCTACGAGCAGTACTTC
CASSGQTVNSYEQYF
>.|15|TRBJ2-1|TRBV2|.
TGTGCCAGCCGATTGTTAGGGGCGACCTACAATGAGCAGTTCTTC
CASRLLGATYNEQFF